The 32 T cell receptor beta chains listed next were all sequenced from one sample in a study of T cells in Graves' hyperthyroidism and ophthalmopathy. Amplification yielded TCR beta CDR3 regions, with RNA transcripts as the source. In the first-round RT-PCR of the TCR CDR3, the HTBI primer set was used. TCRdb reanalysed the multiplex PCR reads using MiXCR and keeps one entry per CDR3 protein. This table has 460,000 or so distinct CDR3 sequences, around 14% appearing once. Sequenced material: blood. These receptor sequences come from a young woman with Graves' hyperthyroidism.

This clonotype was counted a few times. The chain is built from TRBV24-1 and TRBJ1-2, with 7 bases lining up with TRBD1. The V gene end was trimmed by 3 bases and the J gene end by 3 bases; junction bases not matched to a gene: 3. The germline V gene encodes CDR1 KGHDR and CDR2 SFDVKD. CDR3 length: 14 amino acids. CDR3 protein: CATSDPGTDYGYTF. The CDR3 DNA sequence: TGTGCCACCAGTGATCCCGGGACAGACTATGGCTACACCTTC.

This clonotype was recorded many times. This chain connects TRBV11-2 to TRBJ1-5, with D tentatively TRBD1 (6 bases). The CDR3 is 14 residues long. From germline, CDR1 is SGHAT and CDR2 FQNNGV. Trimming stripped 0 bases from V and 6 bases from J, with 9 bases between. The CDR3 DNA reads TGTGCCAGCAGCTTAGAGCAGGGGTTTCAGCCCCAGCATTTT. This encodes CASSLEQGFQPQHF.

V and J are TRBV20-1 and TRBJ2-1; the match to TRBD2 covers 10 bases. Germline-derived CDR1 and CDR2 are DFQATT and SNEGSKA (reference sequence). This CDR3 contains 16 residues. Germline trimming cut 3 bases from V and 3 bases from J; bases unmatched to any gene: 8. CDR3 sequence (DNA): TGCAGTGCTAGTTTGGCTAGCGGGAGAGGCTACAATGAGCAGTTCTTC. Its translation: CSASLASGRGYNEQFF.

This clonotype came up many times. The chain is built from TRBV5-1 and TRBJ1-1; perhaps TRBD1 as D (5 bases). This CDR3 region has 13 residues. Germline CDR1 and CDR2: SGHRS and YFSETQ. V dropped 2 bases and J dropped 5 bases, with 10 bases sitting between them. The CDR3, as DNA: TGCGCCAGCAGCTTCCCGGGGCGGACTGAAGCTTTCTTT. This gives the protein CASSFPGRTEAFF. The full variable domain, with the rest looked up from reference TRBV5-1 and TRBJ1-1, is KAGVTQTPRYLIKTRGQQVTLSCSPISGHRSVSWYQQTPGQGLQFLFEYFSETQRNKGNFPGRFSGRQFSNSRSEMNVSTLELGDSALYLCASSFPGRTEAFFGQGTRLTVV.

In this sample, this clonotype turned up many times. V gene TRBV27 combines with J gene TRBJ2-7, with D hard to call. V lost 6 bases and J lost 2, with 14 bases in between. The CDR3 sequence is 14 residues long. Per the germline V gene, CDR1 is MNHEY and CDR2 is SMNVEV (reference sequence). The CDR3 here is CASRVDATTYEQYV. CDR3 nucleotides: TGTGCCAGCAGGGTAGACGCCACAACCTACGAGCAGTACGTC.

This clonotype has a count of ten or more. The genes are TRBV12-5 and TRBJ2-1; a possible D gene is TRBD2 (6 bases). Germline loops: CDR1 LGHNT, CDR2 FRNRAP. V was shortened by 3 bases and J by 10 bases, with 7 bases between the two germline ends. This CDR3 comprises 11 residues. CDR3 amino acids: CASGLGGEQFF. The CDR3 DNA reads as TGTGCTAGTGGTTTAGGAGGGGAGCAGTTCTTC.

The chain has TRBV11-2 and TRBJ2-7; D is unclear. Between the trimmed V and J ends, which lost 1 base and 4 bases, there was a span of 14 bases. The CDR3 sequence is 15 residues long. CDR1 SGHAT and CDR2 FQNNGV come from the germline V gene. The CDR3 protein is CASSLGPSTEYEQYF. Written as DNA, the CDR3 is TGTGCCAGCAGCTTAGGACCGTCAACGGAGTACGAGCAGTACTTC.

This clonotype was detected many times. The chain carries TRBV14 and TRBJ1-1; D ambiguous. Germline CDR1 SGHDN, CDR2 FVKESK. The CDR3 covers 15 residues. V lost 4 bases and J 6 bases, leaving 18 bases between the germline ends. The CDR3 DNA sequence: TGTGCCAGCAGCCGAACCGGACTGGGTTGGGCTGAAGCTTTCTTT. It codes for CASSRTGLGWAEAFF.

J is TRBJ1-5 and V is TRBV19, with D perhaps matching TRBD1 (6 bases). CDR3 length: 13 amino acids. Trimming cost V 11 bases and J 4 bases, with 15 bases left between them. Germline CDR1 reads LNHDA; CDR2 reads SQIVND (reference sequence). The CDR3 DNA reads as TGTGCCCTGGGGACACAGGGAAATCAGCCCCAGCATTTT. Protein: CALGTQGNQPQHF.

The gene calls are TRBV7-9 and TRBJ1-6; D ambiguous. CDR1 and CDR2 (germline): SEHNR, FQNEAQ (reference sequence). The CDR3 loop spans 11 amino acids. V shed 5 bases and J shed 15 bases, with 11 bases lying between them. As DNA, the CDR3 is TGTGCCAGCAGCGAAGGACCGCACCTCCACTTT. Protein sequence: CASSEGPHLHF.

This clonotype has at least ten counts. The chain recombines TRBV15 with TRBJ2-7; 7 positions match TRBD1. Germline loops: CDR1 LNHNV, CDR2 YYDKDF (reference sequence). CDR3 length equals 14 residues. The V gene end was trimmed by 0 bases and the J gene end by 6 bases; junction bases not matched to a gene: 5. The CDR3 reads CATSRDMGDSEQYF. CDR3 sequence (DNA): TGTGCCACCAGCAGAGATATGGGGGACAGCGAGCAGTACTTC.

This clonotype was seen at least ten times. This sequence joins TRBV24-1 and TRBJ2-1; 8 bases are a match to TRBD1. CDR1 is KGHDR, CDR2 SFDVKD, per germline. V shed 2 bases, J shed 9 bases, and the junction held 8 bases outside the gene matches. The length of the CDR3 is 15 residues. CDR3 residues: CATSDSGTGSIEQFF. The CDR3, as DNA: TGTGCCACCAGTGATTCGGGGACAGGTAGCATTGAGCAGTTCTTC.

This rearrangement joins TRBV5-6 to TRBJ1-1; D gene unclear. Deletions cut 0 bases from V and 1 base from J, with 7 bases between. The germline CDR1 and CDR2 sequences are SGHDT and YYEEEE. The CDR3 extends over 14 amino acids. The CDR3 nucleotides are TGTGCCAGCAGCTTGGACCCGCCGAACACTGAAGCTTTCTTT. Translating gives CASSLDPPNTEAFF.

This clonotype was counted only a few times. In nucleotides, the CDR3 is TGCGCCAGCCGACAGGGGGAGATTGAAAAACTGTTTTTT. This sequence encodes CASRQGEIEKLFF. The chain has TRBV5-1 and TRBJ1-4; TRBD1 matches at 9 bases. V was clipped by 7 bases and J by 7 bases; unmatched bases: 5. The CDR3 is 13 residues long. Germline CDR1 reads SGHRS; CDR2 reads YFSETQ.

This clonotype was seen more than once but under ten times. A read error may produce the germline difference seen at one junction end. The rearrangement uses TRBV20-1 and TRBJ2-1; 10 bases align to TRBD2. CDR1 is DFQATT and CDR2 is SNEGSKA in the germline V gene (reference sequence). The CDR3 is 17 residues long. CDR3 in amino acids: CSARDQAGGFGHNERFF. The CDR3 nucleotides are TGCAGTGCTAGAGATCAAGCGGGAGGGTTTGGTCACAATGAGCGGTTCTTC.

The table lists this clonotype with many counts. The chain has TRBV7-9 and TRBJ1-2; 8 bases map to TRBD1. Germline trimming cut 7 bases from V and 8 bases from J; bases unmatched to any gene: 9. CDR3 length: 13 residues. Germline CDR1 reads SEHNR; CDR2 reads FQNEAQ (reference sequence). The CDR3 bases are TGTGCCAGCACCCTGGACAGGGTTGGCGGCTACACCTTC. Amino acids: CASTLDRVGGYTF.

As regards this clonotype: This clone may be a read error of a much larger clone one base away. The J gene is TRBJ2-1, the V gene TRBV11-3, with D hard to call. V was trimmed by 5 bases and J by 8 bases, leaving 16 bases between them. The CDR3 spans 14 residues. CDR1 is SGHNT, CDR2 YENEEA, per germline. The CDR3 spells CASSEQISSHEQFF. The CDR3 region has the DNA TGTGCCAGCAGCGAACAGATTAGCAGTCATGAGCAGTTCTTC.

The genes are TRBV9 and TRBJ2-2; TRBD2 is a possible D gene (6 bases). The CDR3 sequence is 14 residues long. CDR1 is SGDLS, CDR2 YYNGEE, per germline. V lost 2 bases and J 4 bases, leaving 9 bases between the germline ends. The CDR3 spells CASSVRRATGELFF. The CDR3 nucleotides read TGTGCCAGCAGCGTCCGGAGGGCCACCGGGGAGCTGTTTTTT.

This clonotype has only a few counts. The gene calls are TRBV7-3 and TRBJ2-3, with TRBD2 matching 10 bases. Germline CDR1 SGHTA, CDR2 FQGTGA. V lost 4 bases, J lost 3 bases, and 7 bases stayed unmatched. The CDR3 is made up of 16 amino acids. CDR3 bases: TGTGCCAGCAGCTCTAGCGGGAGTTTAAAAACAGATACGCAGTATTTT. Its protein is CASSSSGSLKTDTQYF.

This clonotype occurred a few times. The V call is TRBV19, the J call TRBJ2-1; D perhaps matches TRBD1 (6 bases). Germline CDR1 is LNHDA and CDR2 is SQIVND (reference sequence). This CDR3 region has 12 residues. V was cut by 3 bases and J by 7 bases, with 7 bases left in between. CDR3 nucleotides: TGTGCCAGTAGTATTAGGGGGAATGAGCAGTTCTTC. The encoded protein is CASSIRGNEQFF.

V is TRBV10-3 and J is TRBJ2-2; TRBD2 aligns across 7 bases. The ends lost 4 bases at V and 3 bases at J; junction bases unmatched: 5. Per germline, CDR1 ENHRY and CDR2 SYGVKD. The CDR3 totals 15 residues. The CDR3 DNA reads as TGTGCCATCAGTGGGACTAGGTCCGACACCGGGGAGCTGTTTTTT. Translated: CAISGTRSDTGELFF.

Many counts were recorded for this clonotype. V and J are TRBV7-2 and TRBJ1-1; D unclear. V was shortened by 3 bases and J by 4 bases, with 15 bases between the two germline ends. CDR1 and CDR2 from the germline V gene are SGHTA and FQGNSA. The CDR3 consists of 15 residues. This CDR3 is CASSFLSGLFTEAFF. The CDR3 DNA follows: TGTGCCAGCAGCTTTCTCTCCGGCTTGTTCACTGAAGCTTTCTTT.

This clonotype was seen at least ten times. The chain recombines TRBV3-1 with TRBJ2-1, with TRBD2 matching over 10 bases. The CDR3 has 16 amino acids. Germline V gene sequence: CDR1 LGHDT, CDR2 YNNKEL (reference sequence). Trimming at V came to 3 bases and at J to 4 bases, leaving 6 bases not matched to a gene. Written as DNA, the CDR3 is TGTGCCAGCAGCCACCCACCGGGACTAGCGTACAATGAGCAGTTCTTC. Amino acids: CASSHPPGLAYNEQFF.

The sample holds many counts of this clonotype. The genes are TRBV28 and TRBJ2-7; 9 bases map to TRBD2. CDR1 and CDR2 (germline): MDHEN, SYDVKM. The CDR3 runs 15 residues. V lost 8 bases to trimming and J lost 6 bases; unmatched junction nucleotides: 14. In DNA, the CDR3 is TGTGCCAGCCCCCAGGGCAGCGGGAGGTTCATCGAGCAGTACTTC. It translates to CASPQGSGRFIEQYF.

This clonotype appeared many times. The chain recombines TRBV27 with TRBJ2-5, with D possibly TRBD1 on 6 matching bases. In germline, CDR1 is MNHEY, CDR2 SMNVEV (reference sequence). The CDR3 spans 13 residues. Trimming stripped 3 bases from V and 5 bases from J, with 10 bases between. The CDR3 spells CASSFPGAETQYF. CDR3 nucleotide sequence: TGTGCCAGCAGTTTCCCAGGGGCGGAGACCCAGTACTTC.

This clonotype was counted ten times or more. The V gene is TRBV19, the J gene TRBJ1-5; no clear D. Deletions cut 5 bases from V and 5 bases from J, with 10 bases between. Germline-derived CDR1 and CDR2 are LNHDA and SQIVND (reference sequence). The CDR3 sequence is 13 residues long. The CDR3 nucleotides are TGTGCCAGTAGTGCCACAGTATATCAGCCCCAGCATTTT. Amino acid sequence: CASSATVYQPQHF. The complete variable domain, with remaining parts taken from reference TRBV19 and TRBJ1-5, reads DGGITQSPKYLFRKEGQNVTLSCEQNLNHDAMYWYRQDPGQGLRLIYYSQIVNDFQKGDIAEGYSVSREKKESFPLTVTSAQKNPTAFYLCASSATVYQPQHFGDGTRLSIL.

This clonotype was counted ten times or more. The chain combines TRBV2 with TRBJ2-1; D is possibly TRBD1 (6 bases). The CDR3 runs to 11 residues. Germline lookup yields CDR1 SNHLY and CDR2 FYNNEI. V lost 10 bases and J lost 5, with 9 bases in between. Here the CDR3 DNA reads TGTGCCAACAGACAGGACAATGAGCAGTTCTTC. This codes for CANRQDNEQFF.

This clonotype has a count of ten or more. CDR3 sequence (DNA): TGTGCCAGCAGCTTAGGAGGCAGAGAGTACGAGCAGTACGTC. This sequence encodes CASSLGGREYEQYV. J is TRBJ2-7 and V is TRBV11-2; D unclear. V dropped 1 base and J dropped 4 bases, with 11 bases sitting between them. This CDR3 is built from 14 residues. Germline lookup yields CDR1 SGHAT and CDR2 FQNNGV.

The CDR3 region has the DNA TGTGCCAGCAGCCAAGGTCCTCTAGCGGGGAACACCGGGGAGCTGTTTTTT. Its protein is CASSQGPLAGNTGELFF. The chain carries TRBV4-2 and TRBJ2-2; 8 nucleotides agree with TRBD2. J was trimmed by 1 base and V by 1 base; bases with no gene match: 5. Looked up from germline, CDR1 is LGHNA and CDR2 is YNFKEQ. The CDR3 is 17 amino acids.

This clonotype was detected many times. This sequence joins TRBV6-1 and TRBJ1-5; 8 bases fit TRBD1. CDR3 length: 14 residues. The trim removed 7 bases at V and 8 bases at J, leaving 10 bases unmatched. Germline loops: CDR1 MNHNS, CDR2 SASEGT. The CDR3 reads CASTRQGTREPQHF. The CDR3 coding sequence is TGTGCCAGCACCAGACAGGGGACTCGGGAGCCCCAGCATTTT.

This clonotype showed up many times. The rearrangement uses TRBV12-3 or TRBV12-4 and TRBJ1-2; 8 positions agree with TRBD1. The CDR3 runs to 13 residues. Trimming removed 6 bases from V and 4 bases from J; junction bases left unmatched: 4. The CDR3 protein is CASSYTGGYGYTF. CDR3 nucleotides: TGTGCCAGCAGCTACACAGGGGGCTATGGCTACACCTTC.

This clonotype was picked up many times. The chain has TRBV10-3 and TRBJ2-3, with a weak D call TRBD2 (5 bases). The V gene lost 10 bases and the J gene lost 0 bases, with 11 bases spanning the gap. From germline, CDR1 is ENHRY and CDR2 SYGVKD. The CDR3 runs 13 residues. CDR3: CATGGLSTDTQYF. The CDR3 DNA is TGTGCCACAGGAGGACTGAGCACAGATACGCAGTATTTT.